The clone carrying this T cell receptor beta chain was picked up a small number of times. This entry is derived from a study of T cell repertoires in cytomegalovirus infection. Across the study: Indications came from public TCR beta signatures; they pointed to CMV infection and to a matching HLA type.

TCRdb reprocessed the reads with MiXCR, giving one entry per CDR3 protein. The sample has 200,000 to 250,000 distinct CDR3 sequences; approximately 24% are singletons. Sequencing was carried out using CD8+ T cells from PBMCs. The source is a human donor in good health (CMV status not recorded). Some clones in this sample may be carry-over from other donors' samples.

The CDR3 spells CASSPPGRSNEKLFF. CDR3 nucleotides: TGTGCCAGCAGCCCCCCGGGCAGATCGAATGAAAAACTGTTTTTT. The chain employs TRBV6-5 and TRBJ1-4; D gene uncertain. V gave up 6 bases and J gave up 5 bases, with 16 bases separating them. The CDR3 totals 15 residues. Germline assignment: CDR1 MNHEY and CDR2 SVGAGI.